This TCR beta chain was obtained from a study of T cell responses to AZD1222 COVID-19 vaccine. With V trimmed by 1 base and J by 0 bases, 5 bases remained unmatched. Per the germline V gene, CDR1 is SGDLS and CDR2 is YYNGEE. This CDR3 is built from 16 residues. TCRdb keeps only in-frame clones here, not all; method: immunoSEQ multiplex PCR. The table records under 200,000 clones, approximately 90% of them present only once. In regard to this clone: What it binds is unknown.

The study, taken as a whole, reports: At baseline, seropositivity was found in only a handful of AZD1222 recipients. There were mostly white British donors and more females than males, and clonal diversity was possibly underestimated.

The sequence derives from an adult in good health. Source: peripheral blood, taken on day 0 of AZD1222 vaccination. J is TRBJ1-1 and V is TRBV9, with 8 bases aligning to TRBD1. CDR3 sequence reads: CASSVSGGLMNTEAFF. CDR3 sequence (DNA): TGTGCCAGCAGCGTATCAGGGGGCCTTATGAACACTGAAGCTTTCTTT.